This T cell receptor (beta chain) was sequenced during a study of T-cell memory formation after mild COVID-19. At the level of the study: Clustering of TCRs was largely donor specific.

Notes on the study in general: Later expanders leaned toward CD4+, whereas clones contracting from day 15 to 85 were balanced CD4/CD8. Cross-reactive memory seemingly joined, as some responding clones were found in pre-infection memory.

This clonotype was counted only a few times. The antigen is unknown. TCRdb called the 5' RACE reads again in MiXCR, with one record for every CDR3 protein. The sample consists of about 290,000 distinct CDR3 sequences, approximately 15% of them appearing once. From germline, CDR1 is SQVTM and CDR2 ANQGSEA. The CDR3 loop spans 14 amino acids. V dropped 2 bases and J dropped 0 bases, with 9 bases sitting between them. The genes are TRBV29-1 and TRBJ2-3; weak D call: TRBD1 (6 bases). Sequences were obtained from PBMCs or a T cell subset sorted from them (not recorded which). The sequence was collected from a man in his late teens or twenties who had mild COVID-19 (a few samples of this study predate the infection). Cell type and time point are not known. CDR3 nucleotides: TGCAGCGTTGAAAGGGACACGAGCACAGATACGCAGTATTTT. It specifies CSVERDTSTDTQYF.